This T cell receptor (beta chain) stems from a study of blood T cell repertoires in COVID-19. Libraries were prepared by immunoSEQ multiplex PCR; TCRdb keeps only in-frame clonotypes and omits some of them. Found here are roughly 250,000 clones, 86% of them singletons; the top ten hold 3% to 4%. Material: PBMCs or T cells enriched from blood (not recorded which). The sequence derives from a woman aged 40 to 50 with acute COVID-19.

This CDR3 is CASSVSGINQPQHF. The CDR3 DNA sequence: TGCGCCAGCAGCGTGTCAGGGATTAATCAGCCCCAGCATTTT. This rearrangement joins TRBV5-1 to TRBJ1-5, with D possibly matching TRBD1 (5 bases). V dropped 4 bases and J dropped 4 bases, with 12 bases sitting between them. The germline gives CDR1 SGHRS, CDR2 YFSETQ. This CDR3 has 14 amino acids.